The T cell receptor beta chain under discussion was sequenced for a study of molecular identifiers for immune sequencing clone quantification. With 9 bases removed from V and 5 bases from J, the gap between germline ends came to 13 bases. The CDR3 runs 13 residues. This clonotype appeared many times. Generation of bulk TCR libraries relied on previously described methods and listed TCR primers. MiXCR was run by TCRdb on the PCR reads, yielding one entry per CDR3 protein. The table records hundreds of thousands of distinct CDR3 sequences, approximately 24% of them present only once. V and J are TRBV12-3 or TRBV12-4 and TRBJ2-2, with D possibly matching TRBD2 (6 bases). The sequence was obtained from a human donor in good health. Some libraries in this study had Jurkat cell RNA spiked in. The sample consisted of naive CD8+ T cells from blood, with Jurkat cell RNA spiked in. The subset here: FACS-sorted CD8+CD4-CCR7+CD45RA+ naive T cells. The CDR3 region is CASEEGSTGELFF. Here the CDR3 DNA reads TGTGCCAGTGAGGAGGGGTCGACCGGGGAGCTGTTTTTT.